These 9 T cell receptor beta chains share one sample of origin, sequenced in a study of breast tumors, draining lymph nodes, adjacent tissues. TCRdb ran MiXCR on the multiplex PCR reads and lists one entry per CDR3 protein. In the table there are approximately 230,000 distinct CDR3 sequences, around 35% of which are singletons. Breast cancer patients provided tissue from their axillary draining lymph nodes. The material sequenced was axillary lymph node tissue. The receptors come from a female donor with breast cancer. Some clones in this sample may be carry-over from other donors' samples.

The V gene is TRBV7-9, the J gene TRBJ2-5; 7 nucleotides align to TRBD1. V was clipped by 5 bases and J by 3 bases; unmatched bases: 6. The CDR3 covers 14 residues. Germline CDR1 and CDR2: SEHNR and FQNEAQ (reference sequence). CDR3 sequence: CASSPGQFEETQYF. The CDR3 DNA reads TGTGCCAGCAGCCCGGGACAGTTCGAAGAGACCCAGTACTTC. Complete variable domain (other parts from reference TRBV7-9 and TRBJ2-5): DTGVSQNPRHKITKRGQNVTFRCDPISEHNRLYWYRQTLGQGPEFLTYFQNEAQLEKSRLLSDRFSAERPKGSFSTLEIQRTEQGDSAMYLCASSPGQFEETQYFGPGTRLLVL.

This clonotype was seen many times. V gene TRBV20-1 combines with J gene TRBJ2-7; D may be TRBD2 (5 bases). Germline-derived CDR1 and CDR2 are DFQATT and SNEGSKA (reference sequence). The CDR3 spans 14 residues. V lost 6 bases, J lost 3 bases, and 18 bases lay in between. The CDR3 DNA follows: TGCAGTGCCCCCCGGGAAGGAATCGGCTACGAGCAGTACTTC. Its protein product is CSAPREGIGYEQYF.

This clonotype was detected ten times or more. V gene TRBV15 combines with J gene TRBJ2-7; D might be TRBD2 (5 bases). Trimming shortened V by 0 bases and J by 4 bases, and 10 bases separated the two germline ends. CDR1 and CDR2 from the germline V gene are LNHNV and YYDKDF (reference sequence). The CDR3 has 14 residues. As DNA, the CDR3 is TGTGCCACCAGCAGAGATCCGGGGAGTTACGAGCAGTACTTC. As protein: CATSRDPGSYEQYF.

This clonotype was counted a single time. This chain links TRBV7-9 with TRBJ2-3; 11 bases align to TRBD1. The length of the CDR3 is 16 residues. Germline values: CDR1 SEHNR, CDR2 FQNEAQ (reference sequence). Trimming cost V 6 bases and J 9 bases; bases outside gene matches: 14. The CDR3 is CASSLGQGGTGGTQYF. The DNA of the CDR3 is TGTGCCAGCAGTTTGGGACAGGGGGGCACCGGGGGGACGCAGTATTTT.

Ten or more counts support this clonotype. The CDR3 loop is CATSRSGDRGQSPLHF. CDR3 DNA: TGTGCCACCAGCAGATCGGGGGACAGGGGGCAATCACCCCTCCACTTT. The chain couples TRBV15 to TRBJ1-6; 12 bases match TRBD1. The germline V gene has CDR1 LNHNV and CDR2 YYDKDF (reference sequence). There are 16 residues in the CDR3. V was pared by 2 bases and J by 10 bases, with 6 bases of the junction left unmatched.

This clonotype appeared many times. This CDR3 is CASSRSSDSGDTQYF. As DNA, the CDR3 is TGTGCCAGCAGCCGCAGTAGCGATTCGGGAGATACGCAGTATTTT. The chain has TRBV7-3 and TRBJ2-3; D perhaps matches TRBD2 (5 bases). V gave up 5 bases and J gave up 5 bases, with 17 bases separating them. Germline CDR1 SGHTA, CDR2 FQGTGA. This CDR3 comprises 15 residues.

At least ten counts were recorded for this clonotype. The chain carries TRBV7-3 and TRBJ2-7, with TRBD2 identical over 9 bases. CDR3 size: 16 residues. V trimming: 1 base; J trimming: 6 bases; junction bases outside the gene matches: 10. In germline, CDR1 is SGHTA, CDR2 FQGTGA. CDR3 region: CASSLNGLAGVCEQYF. In nucleotides, the CDR3 is TGTGCCAGCAGCTTAAATGGTTTAGCGGGAGTGTGCGAGCAGTACTTC.

The chain is built from TRBV4-1 and TRBJ2-2; D unclear. Germline V gene sequence: CDR1 MGHRA, CDR2 YSYEKL. This CDR3 has 12 residues. Trimming pared 1 base from V and 8 bases from J, leaving 5 bases between. The CDR3 reads CASSQGQGELFF. CDR3 bases: TGCGCCAGCAGCCAAGGGCAAGGGGAGCTGTTTTTT.

This rearrangement joins TRBV7-3 to TRBJ1-4; tentatively, D is TRBD1 (6 bases). The germline gives CDR1 SGHTA, CDR2 FQGTGA. CDR3 length: 18 amino acids. V was cut by 2 bases and J by 4 bases, with 20 bases left in between. CDR3 residues: CASSLFTAGALLNEKLFF. The CDR3 DNA follows: TGTGCCAGCAGCTTATTCACGGCAGGGGCCCTTCTTAATGAAAAACTGTTTTTT. The whole variable domain, remainder taken from reference TRBV7-3 and TRBJ1-4, is GAGVSQTPSNKVTEKGKYVELRCDPISGHTALYWYRQSLGQGPEFLIYFQGTGAADDSGLPNDRFFAVRPEGSVSTLKIQRTERGDSAVYLCASSLFTAGALLNEKLFFGSGTQLSVL.